Below are 2 T cell receptor beta chains sequenced from a single sample in a study of breast tumors, draining lymph nodes, adjacent tissues. TCRdb re-called the multiplex PCR reads with MiXCR, one entry per CDR3 protein. Of more than 50,000 distinct CDR3 sequences in the sample, around 40% were seen once. Sequenced input: breast tumor tissue. All receptors come from a female donor with breast cancer. Some clones in this sample may be carry-over from other donors' samples.

This clonotype was seen at least ten times. The CDR3 nucleotides read TGTGCCAGCAGGGTAGGGACCTACGAGCAGTACTTC. Protein sequence: CASRVGTYEQYF. The chain has TRBV6-1 and TRBJ2-7; no clear D. V lost 6 bases, J lost 2 bases, and 8 bases lay in between. The V gene's germline CDR1 is MNHNS and CDR2 SASEGT. The CDR3 has 12 amino acids.

A few counts support this clonotype. A much bigger clone sits one base away, suggesting this may be a read error. This chain connects TRBV19 to TRBJ1-3; tentative D call: TRBD1 (5 bases). This CDR3 spans 18 amino acids. CDR1 is LNHDA and CDR2 is SQIVND in the germline V gene (reference sequence). V was cut by 3 bases and J by 0 bases, with 18 bases left in between. The CDR3 sequence: CASSMYYGTGDSGNTIYF. The CDR3 DNA reads TGTGCCAGTAGTATGTATTACGGGACGGGGGACTCTGGAAACACCATATATTTT.